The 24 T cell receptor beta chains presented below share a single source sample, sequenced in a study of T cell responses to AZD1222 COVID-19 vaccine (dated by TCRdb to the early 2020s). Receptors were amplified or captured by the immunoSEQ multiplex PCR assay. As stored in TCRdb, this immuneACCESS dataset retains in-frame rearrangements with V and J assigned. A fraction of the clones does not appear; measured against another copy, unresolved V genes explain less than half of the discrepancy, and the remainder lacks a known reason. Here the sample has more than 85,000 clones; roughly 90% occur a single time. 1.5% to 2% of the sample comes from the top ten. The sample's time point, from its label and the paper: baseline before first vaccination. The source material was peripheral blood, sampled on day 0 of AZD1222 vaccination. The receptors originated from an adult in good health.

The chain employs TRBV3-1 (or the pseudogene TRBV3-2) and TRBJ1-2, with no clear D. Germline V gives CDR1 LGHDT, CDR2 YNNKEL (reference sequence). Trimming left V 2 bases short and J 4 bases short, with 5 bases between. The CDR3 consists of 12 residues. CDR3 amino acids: CASSQSIYGYTF. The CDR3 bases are TGTGCCAGCAGCCAATCGATCTATGGCTACACCTTC.

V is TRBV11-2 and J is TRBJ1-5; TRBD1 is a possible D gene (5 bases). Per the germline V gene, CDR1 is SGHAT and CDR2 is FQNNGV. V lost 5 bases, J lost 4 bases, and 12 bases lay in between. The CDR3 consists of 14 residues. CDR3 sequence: CASSANRWNQPQHF. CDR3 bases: TGTGCCAGCAGCGCTAACAGGTGGAATCAGCCCCAGCATTTT.

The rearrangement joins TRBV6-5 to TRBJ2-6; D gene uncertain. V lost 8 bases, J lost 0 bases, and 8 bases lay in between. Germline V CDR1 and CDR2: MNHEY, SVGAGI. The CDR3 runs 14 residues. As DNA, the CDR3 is TGTGCCAGCGGCCATAGCTCTGGGGCCAACGTCCTGACTTTC. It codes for CASGHSSGANVLTF.

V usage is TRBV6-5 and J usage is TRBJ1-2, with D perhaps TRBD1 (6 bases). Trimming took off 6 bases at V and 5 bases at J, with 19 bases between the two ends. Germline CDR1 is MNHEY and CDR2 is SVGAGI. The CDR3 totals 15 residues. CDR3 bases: TGTGCCAGCAGATCAGGACAGAACAGTGCTTATGGCTACACCTTC. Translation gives CASRSGQNSAYGYTF.

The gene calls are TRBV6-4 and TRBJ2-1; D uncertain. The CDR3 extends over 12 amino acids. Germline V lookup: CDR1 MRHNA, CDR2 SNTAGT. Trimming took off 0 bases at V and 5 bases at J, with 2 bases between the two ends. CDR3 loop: CASSDSHNEQFF. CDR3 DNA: TGTGCCAGCAGTGACTCGCACAATGAGCAGTTCTTC.

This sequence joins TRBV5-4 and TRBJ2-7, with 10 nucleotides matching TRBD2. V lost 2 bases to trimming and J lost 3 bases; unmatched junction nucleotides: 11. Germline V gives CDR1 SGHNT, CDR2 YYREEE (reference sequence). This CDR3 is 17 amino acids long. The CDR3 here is CASSFGLAEATSYEQYF. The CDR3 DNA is TGTGCCAGCAGCTTCGGACTAGCGGAAGCAACTAGCTACGAGCAGTACTTC.

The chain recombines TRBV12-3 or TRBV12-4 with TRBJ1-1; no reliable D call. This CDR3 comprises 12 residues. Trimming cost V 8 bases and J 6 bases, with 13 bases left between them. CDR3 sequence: CASRLMGSEAFF. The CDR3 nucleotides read TGTGCCAGCCGGCTTATGGGATCTGAAGCTTTCTTT.

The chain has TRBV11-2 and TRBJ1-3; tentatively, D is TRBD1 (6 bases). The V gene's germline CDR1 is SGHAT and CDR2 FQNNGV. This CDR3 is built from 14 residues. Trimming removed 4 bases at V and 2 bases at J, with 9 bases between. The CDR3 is CASSYGQTGNTIYF. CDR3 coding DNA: TGTGCCAGCAGCTACGGACAGACTGGAAACACCATATATTTT.

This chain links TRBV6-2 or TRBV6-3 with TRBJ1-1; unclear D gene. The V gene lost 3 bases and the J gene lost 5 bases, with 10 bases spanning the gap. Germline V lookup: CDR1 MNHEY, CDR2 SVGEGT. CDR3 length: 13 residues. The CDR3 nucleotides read TGTGCCAGCAGTTATCTCCGCGGAACTGAAGCTTTCTTT. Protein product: CASSYLRGTEAFF.

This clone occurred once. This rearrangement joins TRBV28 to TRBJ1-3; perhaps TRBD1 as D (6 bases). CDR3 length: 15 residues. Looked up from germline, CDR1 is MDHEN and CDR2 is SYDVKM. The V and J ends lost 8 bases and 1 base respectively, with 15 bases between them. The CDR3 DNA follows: TGTGCCAGCCTAACCACAGGGCTATCTGGAAACACCATATATTTT. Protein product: CASLTTGLSGNTIYF.

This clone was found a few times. The CDR3 here is CASSERRAETQYF. Here the CDR3 DNA reads TGCGCCAGCAGTGAGCGCAGGGCAGAGACCCAGTACTTC. This chain uses TRBV10-1 with TRBJ2-5, with D tentatively TRBD1 (5 bases). V lost 2 bases, J lost 4 bases, and 8 bases lay in between. Germline CDR1 reads WNHNN; CDR2 reads SYGVQD (reference sequence). The CDR3 runs 13 residues.

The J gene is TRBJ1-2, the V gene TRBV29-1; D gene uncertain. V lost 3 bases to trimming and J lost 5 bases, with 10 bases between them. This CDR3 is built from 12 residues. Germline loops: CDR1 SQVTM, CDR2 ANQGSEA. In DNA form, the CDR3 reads TGCAGCGTTGATCCAGATTTTTATGGCTACACCTTC. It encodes CSVDPDFYGYTF.

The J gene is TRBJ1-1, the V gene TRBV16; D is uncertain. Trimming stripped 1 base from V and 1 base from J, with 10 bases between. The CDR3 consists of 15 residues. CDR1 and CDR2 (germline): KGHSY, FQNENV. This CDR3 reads CASSQWVRGNTEAFF. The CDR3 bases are TGTGCCAGCAGCCAATGGGTTCGGGGGAACACTGAAGCTTTCTTT.

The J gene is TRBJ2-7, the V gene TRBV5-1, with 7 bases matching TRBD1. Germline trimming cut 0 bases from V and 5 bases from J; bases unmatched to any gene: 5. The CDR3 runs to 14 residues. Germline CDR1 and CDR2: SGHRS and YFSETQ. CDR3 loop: CASSLAGTGDEQYF. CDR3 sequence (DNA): TGCGCCAGCAGCTTGGCCGGCACAGGGGACGAGCAGTACTTC.

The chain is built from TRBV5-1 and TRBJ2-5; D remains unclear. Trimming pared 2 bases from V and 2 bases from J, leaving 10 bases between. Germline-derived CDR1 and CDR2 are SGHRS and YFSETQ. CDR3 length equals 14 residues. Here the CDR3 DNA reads TGCGCCAGCAGCTTCGGTGAGCAACAAGAGACCCAGTACTTC. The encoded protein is CASSFGEQQETQYF.

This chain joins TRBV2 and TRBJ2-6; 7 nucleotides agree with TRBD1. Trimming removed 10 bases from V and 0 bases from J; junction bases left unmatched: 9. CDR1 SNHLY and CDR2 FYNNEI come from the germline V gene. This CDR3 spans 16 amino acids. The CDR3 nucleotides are TGTGCCAAAAAGACAGGGAACCACTCTGGGGCCAACGTCCTGACTTTC. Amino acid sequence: CAKKTGNHSGANVLTF.

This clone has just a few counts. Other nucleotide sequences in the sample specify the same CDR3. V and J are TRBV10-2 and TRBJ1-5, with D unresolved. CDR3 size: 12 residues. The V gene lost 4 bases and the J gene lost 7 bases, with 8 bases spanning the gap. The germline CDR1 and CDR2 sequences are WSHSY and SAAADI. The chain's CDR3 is CASSGMGQPQHF. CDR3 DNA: TGCGCCAGCAGTGGGATGGGCCAGCCCCAGCATTTT.

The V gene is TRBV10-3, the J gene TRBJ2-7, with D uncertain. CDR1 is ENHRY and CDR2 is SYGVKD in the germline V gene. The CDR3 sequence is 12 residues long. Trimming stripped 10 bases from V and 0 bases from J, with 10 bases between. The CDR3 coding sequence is TGTGCCACACGGATATACTCCTACGAGCAGTACTTC. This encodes CATRIYSYEQYF.

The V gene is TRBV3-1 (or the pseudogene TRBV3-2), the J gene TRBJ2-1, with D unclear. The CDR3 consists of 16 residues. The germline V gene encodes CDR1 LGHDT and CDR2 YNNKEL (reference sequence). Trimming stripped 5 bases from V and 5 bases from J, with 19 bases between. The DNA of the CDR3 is TGTGCCAGCAGCTCAGTAGTCCGGAACTTCAACAATGAGCAGTTCTTC. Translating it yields CASSSVVRNFNNEQFF.

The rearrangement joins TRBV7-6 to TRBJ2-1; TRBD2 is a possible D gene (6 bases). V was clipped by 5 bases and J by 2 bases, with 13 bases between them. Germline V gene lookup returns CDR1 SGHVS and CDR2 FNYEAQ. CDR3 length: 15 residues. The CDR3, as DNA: TGTGCCAGCAGCCCGACTGGAGGGGCCTACAATGAGCAGTTCTTC. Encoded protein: CASSPTGGAYNEQFF.

This CDR3 is CASSQTNNYGYTF. The CDR3, as DNA: TGTGCCAGCAGCCAGACGAATAACTATGGCTACACCTTC. The chain combines TRBV6-5 with TRBJ1-2; D ambiguous. The CDR3 runs 13 residues. The germline V and J ends were trimmed by 6 bases and 1 base, with 9 bases remaining between them. CDR1 is MNHEY, CDR2 SVGAGI, per germline.

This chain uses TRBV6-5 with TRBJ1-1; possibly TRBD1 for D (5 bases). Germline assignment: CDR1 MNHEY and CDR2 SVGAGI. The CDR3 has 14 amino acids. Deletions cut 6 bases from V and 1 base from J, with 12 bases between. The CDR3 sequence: CASSRFQGNTEAFF. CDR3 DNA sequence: TGTGCCAGCAGCCGATTCCAGGGGAACACTGAAGCTTTCTTT.

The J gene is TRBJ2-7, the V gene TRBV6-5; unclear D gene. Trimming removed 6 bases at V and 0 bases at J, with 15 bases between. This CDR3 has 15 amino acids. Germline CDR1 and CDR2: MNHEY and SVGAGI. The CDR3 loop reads CASRRQLGDSYEQYF. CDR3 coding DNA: TGTGCCAGCAGGCGTCAGCTTGGGGACTCCTACGAGCAGTACTTC.

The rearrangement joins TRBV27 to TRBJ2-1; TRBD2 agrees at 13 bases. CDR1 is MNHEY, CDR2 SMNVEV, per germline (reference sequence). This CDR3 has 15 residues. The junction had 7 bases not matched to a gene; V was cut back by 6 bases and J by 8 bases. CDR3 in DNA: TGTGCCAGCAGCGTTAAGGGACTAGCGGGATATGAGCAGTTCTTC. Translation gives CASSVKGLAGYEQFF.